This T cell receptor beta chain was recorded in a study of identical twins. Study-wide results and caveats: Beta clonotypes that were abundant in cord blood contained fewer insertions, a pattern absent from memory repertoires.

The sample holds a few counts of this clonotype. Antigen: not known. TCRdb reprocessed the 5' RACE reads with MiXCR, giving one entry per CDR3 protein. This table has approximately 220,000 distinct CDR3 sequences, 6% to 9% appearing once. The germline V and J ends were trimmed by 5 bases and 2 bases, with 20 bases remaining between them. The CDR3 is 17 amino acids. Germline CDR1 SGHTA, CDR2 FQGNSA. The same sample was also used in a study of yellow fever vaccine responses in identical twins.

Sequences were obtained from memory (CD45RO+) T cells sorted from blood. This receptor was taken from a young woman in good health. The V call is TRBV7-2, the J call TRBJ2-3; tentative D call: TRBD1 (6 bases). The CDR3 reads CASSLVVGQFLTDTQYF. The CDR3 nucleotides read TGTGCCAGCAGCCTCGTCGTCGGACAGTTCCTCACAGATACGCAGTATTTT. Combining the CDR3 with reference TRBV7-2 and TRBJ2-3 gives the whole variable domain GAGVSQSPSNKVTEKGKDVELRCDPISGHTALYWYRQSLGQGLEFLIYFQGNSAPDKSGLPSDRFSAERTGGSVSTLTIQRTQQEDSAVYLCASSLVVGQFLTDTQYFGPGTRLTVL.